The subject of this entry is one T cell receptor beta chain. The sample has other DNA sequences that encode this CDR3 too. The data are from a study of memory CD4+ T cells and cytomegalovirus serostatus. Single viable CD3+CD4+CD8-CD45RO+ cells were sorted as the memory CD4+ T cells. CMV serostatus came from serum IgG against pp150, pp28, p38, p52. Original methodology: Out-of-frame sequences were removed, leaving 2 million to 2.5 million distinct TCRbeta sequences. Sequenced by immunoSEQ multiplex PCR; TCRdb stores in-frame clones only, minus some. That table supplies the V and J calls and clone size; D and trimming were determined from the DNA. The repertoire holds fewer than 40,000 clones, with around 80% as singletons. V lost 1 base and J lost 4, with 8 bases in between. From germline, CDR1 is LGHNA and CDR2 YNFKEQ. The CDR3 contains 14 residues.

The sequence was obtained from an adult in good health and CMV-seropositive. This rearrangement joins TRBV4-2 to TRBJ1-5; D possibly corresponds to TRBD1 (5 bases). The sequenced material came from memory CD4+ T cells from blood. The CDR3 is CASSQGQRNQPQHF. The DNA of the CDR3 is TGTGCCAGCAGCCAAGGACAGCGGAATCAGCCCCAGCATTTT.